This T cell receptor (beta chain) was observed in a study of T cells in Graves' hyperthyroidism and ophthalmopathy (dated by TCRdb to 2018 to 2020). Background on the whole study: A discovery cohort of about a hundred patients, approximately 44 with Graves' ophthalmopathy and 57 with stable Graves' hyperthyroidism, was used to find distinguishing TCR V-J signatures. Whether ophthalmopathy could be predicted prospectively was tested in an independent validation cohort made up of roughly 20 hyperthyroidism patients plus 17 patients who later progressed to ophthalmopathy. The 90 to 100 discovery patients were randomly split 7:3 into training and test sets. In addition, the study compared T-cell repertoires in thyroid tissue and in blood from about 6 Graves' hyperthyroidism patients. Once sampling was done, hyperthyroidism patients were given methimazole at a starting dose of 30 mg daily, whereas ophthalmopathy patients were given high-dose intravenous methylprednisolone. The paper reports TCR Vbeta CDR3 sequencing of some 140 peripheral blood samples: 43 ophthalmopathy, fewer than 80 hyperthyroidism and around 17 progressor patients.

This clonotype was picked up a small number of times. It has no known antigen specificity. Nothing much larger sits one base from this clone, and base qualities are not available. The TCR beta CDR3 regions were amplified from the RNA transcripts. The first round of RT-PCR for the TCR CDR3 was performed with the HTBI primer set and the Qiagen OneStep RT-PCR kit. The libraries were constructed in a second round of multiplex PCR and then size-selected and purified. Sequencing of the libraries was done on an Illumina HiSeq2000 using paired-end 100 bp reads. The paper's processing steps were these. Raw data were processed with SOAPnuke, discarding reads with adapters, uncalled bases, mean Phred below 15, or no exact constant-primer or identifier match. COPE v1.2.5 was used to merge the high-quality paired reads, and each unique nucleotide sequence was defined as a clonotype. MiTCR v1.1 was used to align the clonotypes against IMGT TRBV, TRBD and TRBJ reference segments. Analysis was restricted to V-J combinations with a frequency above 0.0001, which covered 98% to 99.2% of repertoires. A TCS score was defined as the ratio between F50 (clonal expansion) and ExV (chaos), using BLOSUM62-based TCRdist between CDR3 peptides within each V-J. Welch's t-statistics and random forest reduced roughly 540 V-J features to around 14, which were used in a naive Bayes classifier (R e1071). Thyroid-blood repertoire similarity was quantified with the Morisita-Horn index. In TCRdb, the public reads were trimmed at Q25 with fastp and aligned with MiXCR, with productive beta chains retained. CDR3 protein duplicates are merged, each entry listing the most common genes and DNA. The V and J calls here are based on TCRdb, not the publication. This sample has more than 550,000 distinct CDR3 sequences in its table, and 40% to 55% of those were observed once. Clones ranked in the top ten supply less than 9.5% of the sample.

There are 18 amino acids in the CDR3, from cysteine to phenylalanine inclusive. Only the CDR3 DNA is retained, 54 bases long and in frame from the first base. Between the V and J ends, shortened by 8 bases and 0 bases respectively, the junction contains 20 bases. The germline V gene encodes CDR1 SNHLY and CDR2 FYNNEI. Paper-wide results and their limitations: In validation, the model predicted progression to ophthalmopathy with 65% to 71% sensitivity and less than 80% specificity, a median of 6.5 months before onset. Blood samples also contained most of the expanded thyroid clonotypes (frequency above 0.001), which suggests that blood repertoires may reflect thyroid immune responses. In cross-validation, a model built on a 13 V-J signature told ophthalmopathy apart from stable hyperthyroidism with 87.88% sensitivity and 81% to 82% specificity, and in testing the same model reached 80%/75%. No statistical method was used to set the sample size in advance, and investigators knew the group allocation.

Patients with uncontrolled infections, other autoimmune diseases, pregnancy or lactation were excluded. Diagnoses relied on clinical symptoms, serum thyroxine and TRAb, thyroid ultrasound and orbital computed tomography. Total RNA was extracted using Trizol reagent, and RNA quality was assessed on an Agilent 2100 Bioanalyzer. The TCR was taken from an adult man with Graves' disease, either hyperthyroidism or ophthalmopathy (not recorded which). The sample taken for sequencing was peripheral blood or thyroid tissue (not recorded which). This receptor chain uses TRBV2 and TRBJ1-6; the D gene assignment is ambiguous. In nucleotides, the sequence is TGTGCCAGCTCCCTGGTGCGCAGCCCGAGCTCCTATAATTCACCCCTCCACTTT. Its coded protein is CASSLVRSPSSYNSPLHF.